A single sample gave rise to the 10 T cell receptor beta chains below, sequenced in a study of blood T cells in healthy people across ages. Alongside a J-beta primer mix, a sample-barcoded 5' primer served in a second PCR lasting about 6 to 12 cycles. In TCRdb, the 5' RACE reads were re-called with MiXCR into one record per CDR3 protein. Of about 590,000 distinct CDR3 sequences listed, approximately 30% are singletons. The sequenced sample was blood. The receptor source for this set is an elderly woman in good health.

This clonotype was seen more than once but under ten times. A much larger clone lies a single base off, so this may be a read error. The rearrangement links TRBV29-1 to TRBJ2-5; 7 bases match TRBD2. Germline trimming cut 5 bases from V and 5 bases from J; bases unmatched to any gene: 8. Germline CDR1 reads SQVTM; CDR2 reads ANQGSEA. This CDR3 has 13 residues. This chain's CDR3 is CSVPSGSWETQYF. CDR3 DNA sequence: TGCAGCGTTCCTAGCGGCAGTTGGGAGACCCAGTACTTC.

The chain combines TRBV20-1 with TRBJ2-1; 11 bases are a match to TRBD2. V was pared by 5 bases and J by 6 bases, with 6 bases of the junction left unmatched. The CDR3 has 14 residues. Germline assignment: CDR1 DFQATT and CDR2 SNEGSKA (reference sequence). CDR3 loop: CSAYGTSGSNEQFF. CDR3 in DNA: TGCAGTGCTTACGGGACTAGCGGAAGCAATGAGCAGTTCTTC.

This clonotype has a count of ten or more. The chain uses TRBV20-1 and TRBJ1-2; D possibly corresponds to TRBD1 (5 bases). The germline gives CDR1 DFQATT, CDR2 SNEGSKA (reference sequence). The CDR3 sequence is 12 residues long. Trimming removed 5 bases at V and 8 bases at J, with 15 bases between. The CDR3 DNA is TGCAGTGCTTTCACCAGGGCCAACGGCTACACCTTC. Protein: CSAFTRANGYTF.

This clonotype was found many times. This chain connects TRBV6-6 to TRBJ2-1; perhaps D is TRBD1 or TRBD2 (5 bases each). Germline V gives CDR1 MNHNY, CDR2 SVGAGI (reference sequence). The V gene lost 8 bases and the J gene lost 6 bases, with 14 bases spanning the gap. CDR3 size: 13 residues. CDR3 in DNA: TGTGCCAGCCTGCAGAGGGGTTTCAATGAGCAGTTCTTC. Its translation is CASLQRGFNEQFF.

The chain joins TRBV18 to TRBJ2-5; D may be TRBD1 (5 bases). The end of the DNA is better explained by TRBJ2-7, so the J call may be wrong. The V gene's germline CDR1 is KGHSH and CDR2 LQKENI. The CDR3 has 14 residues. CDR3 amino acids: CASSPRTGCNEQYF. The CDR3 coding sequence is TGTGCCAGCTCACCAAGAACAGGCTGCAACGAGCAGTACTTC.

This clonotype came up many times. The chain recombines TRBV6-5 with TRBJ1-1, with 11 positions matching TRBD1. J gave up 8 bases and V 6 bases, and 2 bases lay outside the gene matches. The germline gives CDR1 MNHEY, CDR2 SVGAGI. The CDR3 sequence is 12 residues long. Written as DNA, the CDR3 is TGTGCCAGCAGCCGGGACAGGGGGGAAGCTTTCTTT. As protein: CASSRDRGEAFF.

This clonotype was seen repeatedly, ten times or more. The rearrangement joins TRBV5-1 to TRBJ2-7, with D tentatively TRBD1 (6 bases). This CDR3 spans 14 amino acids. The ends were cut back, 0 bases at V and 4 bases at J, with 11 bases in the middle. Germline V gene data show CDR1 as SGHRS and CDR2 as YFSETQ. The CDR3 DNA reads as TGCGCCAGCAGCTTGGACGGACAGAGTTACGAGCAGTACTTC. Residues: CASSLDGQSYEQYF.

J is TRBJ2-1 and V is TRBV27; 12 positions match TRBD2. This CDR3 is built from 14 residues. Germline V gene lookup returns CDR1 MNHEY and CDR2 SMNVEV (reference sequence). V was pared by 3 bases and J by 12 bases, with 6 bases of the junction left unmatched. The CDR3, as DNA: TGTGCCAGCAGTTTCGCTAGCGGGGGGGCGACGCAGTTCTTC. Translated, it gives CASSFASGGATQFF.

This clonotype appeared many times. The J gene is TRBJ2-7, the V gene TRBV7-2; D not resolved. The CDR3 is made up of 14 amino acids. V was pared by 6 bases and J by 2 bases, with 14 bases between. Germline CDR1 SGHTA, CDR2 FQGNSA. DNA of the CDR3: TGTGCCAGCAGACCCTCGAGTGGGGCCTACGAGCAGTACTTC. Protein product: CASRPSSGAYEQYF.

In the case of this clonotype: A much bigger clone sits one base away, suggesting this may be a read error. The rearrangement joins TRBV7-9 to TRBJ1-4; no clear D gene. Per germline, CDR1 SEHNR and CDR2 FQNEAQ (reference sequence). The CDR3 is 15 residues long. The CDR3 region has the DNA TGTGCCAACAGCTTATCGGCCGTTGCTAATGAAAAACTGTTTTTT. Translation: CANSLSAVANEKLFF.